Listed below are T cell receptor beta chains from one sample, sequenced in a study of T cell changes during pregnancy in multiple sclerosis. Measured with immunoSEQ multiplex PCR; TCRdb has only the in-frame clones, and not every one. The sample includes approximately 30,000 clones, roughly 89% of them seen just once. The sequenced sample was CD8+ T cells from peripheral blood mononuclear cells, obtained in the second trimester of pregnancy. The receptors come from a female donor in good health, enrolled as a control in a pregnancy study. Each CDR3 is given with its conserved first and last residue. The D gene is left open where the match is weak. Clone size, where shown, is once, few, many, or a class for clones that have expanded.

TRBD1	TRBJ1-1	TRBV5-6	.	TGTGCCAGCAGTACCGCCCAGGGGGCGGGCACTGAAGCTTTCTTT	CASSTAQGAGTEAFF
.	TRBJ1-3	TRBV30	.	TGTGCCTGGAGTGTACTAGCCCTCAGAGGTCCGGACACCATATATTTT	CAWSVLALRGPDTIYF
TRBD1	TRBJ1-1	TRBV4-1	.	TGCGCCAGCAGCCAACGCCAGGACAGGGGGCTGAACACTGAAGCTTTCTTT	CASSQRQDRGLNTEAFF
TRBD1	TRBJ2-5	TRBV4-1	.	TGCGCCAGCAGCCAGCCGGGACAGGGGTCGAAAGAGACCCAGTACTTC	CASSQPGQGSKETQYF
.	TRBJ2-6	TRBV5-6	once	TGTGCCAGCACCCAAGGACTGGGGTCTGGGGCCAACGTCCTGACTTTC	CASTQGLGSGANVLTF
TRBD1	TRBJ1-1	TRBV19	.	TGTGCCAGTAGTATGCAGGGGGCGGGCACTGAAGCTTTCTTT	CASSMQGAGTEAFF
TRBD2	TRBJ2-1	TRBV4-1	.	TGCGCCAGCAGCCTAGCGGGGAACTCCTACAATGAGCAGTTCTTC	CASSLAGNSYNEQFF
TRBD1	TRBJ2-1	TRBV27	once	TGTGCCAGCAGTTATTACGAACCTAGAACCGGGACAGGGTACAGAGTGGATGAGCAGTTCTTC	CASSYYEPRTGTGYRVDEQFF
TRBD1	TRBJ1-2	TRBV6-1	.	TGTGCCAGCAGTGATATCAGGGGGCGATGGGGCTACACCTTC	CASSDIRGRWGYTF
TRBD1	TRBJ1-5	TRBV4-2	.	TGTGCCAGCAGCCAAGGGACAGGGTCCAATCAGCCCCAGCATTTT	CASSQGTGSNQPQHF
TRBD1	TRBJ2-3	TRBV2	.	TGTGCCAGCAGTGGCGACCGGGACAGGAACACAGATACGCAGTATTTT	CASSGDRDRNTDTQYF
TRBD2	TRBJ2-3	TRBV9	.	TGTGCCAGCAGCGTATCCGGGGGGGCCGGCACAGATACGCAGTATTTT	CASSVSGGAGTDTQYF
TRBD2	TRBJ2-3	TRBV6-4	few	TGTGCCAGCAGTGGGACTAGCGGGGGGGATACGCAGTATTTT	CASSGTSGGDTQYF
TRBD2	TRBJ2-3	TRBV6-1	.	TGTGCCAGCAGTGAACTAGCGGGGGGCCCAGATACGCAGTATTTT	CASSELAGGPDTQYF
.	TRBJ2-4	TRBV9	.	TGTGCCAGCTTTGGTGGCAGGGATCTGAACTTC	CASFGGRDLNF
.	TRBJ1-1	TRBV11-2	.	TGTGCCAGCAGCGCGGGGGGGGGAAACACTGAAGCTTTCTTT	CASSAGGGNTEAFF
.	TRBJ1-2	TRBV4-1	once	TGCGCCAGCAGCCAAGCGGCCCAGGGGATCCATGGCTACACCTTC	CASSQAAQGIHGYTF
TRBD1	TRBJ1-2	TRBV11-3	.	TGTGCCAGCAGCCCGGAAATAAGACAGGGCCCCAACTATGGCTACACCTTC	CASSPEIRQGPNYGYTF
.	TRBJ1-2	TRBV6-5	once	TGTGCCAGCAGTTACTCCCAGGGTCCCCTTCCCAAGGGCTACACCTTC	CASSYSQGPLPKGYTF
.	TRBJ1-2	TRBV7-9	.	TGTGCCAGCAGCCACCCAGTTGACTTCTATGGCTACACCTTC	CASSHPVDFYGYTF
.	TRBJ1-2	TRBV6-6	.	TGTGCCAGACGAGGCAGGGACTATGGCTACACCTTC	CARRGRDYGYTF
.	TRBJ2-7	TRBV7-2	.	TGTGCCAGCAGCTTAGTGTCTGGACAGAGCTACTCCTACGAGCAGTACTTC	CASSLVSGQSYSYEQYF
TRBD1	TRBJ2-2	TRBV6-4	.	TGTGCCAGCAGGGGACAGGGGATGACCGGGGAGCTGTTTTTT	CASRGQGMTGELFF
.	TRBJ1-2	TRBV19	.	TGTGCCAGTAGTATAGATCCTGGGGACACTAAGGGCTACACCTTC	CASSIDPGDTKGYTF
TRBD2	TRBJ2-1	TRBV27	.	TGTGCCAGCAGTTTAGGCGGGGGGACTTACAATGAGCAGTTCTTC	CASSLGGGTYNEQFF
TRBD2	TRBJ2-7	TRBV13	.	TGTGCCAGCAGTTACCTAGCGGGGGGGCTCTCCGAGCAGTACTTC	CASSYLAGGLSEQYF
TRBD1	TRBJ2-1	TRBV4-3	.	TGCGCCAGCAGCCAAGAGACAGGGGGCTCCTACAATGAGCAGTTCTTC	CASSQETGGSYNEQFF
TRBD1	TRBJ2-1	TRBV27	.	TGTGCCAGCAGTACGGGACAGGGGACCGCTGAGCAGTTCTTC	CASSTGQGTAEQFF
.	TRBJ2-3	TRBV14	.	TGTGCCAGCAGCCAAGGGACAAGTACTAGCACAGATACGCAGTATTTT	CASSQGTSTSTDTQYF
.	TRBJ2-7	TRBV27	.	TGTGCCAGCCGGGGGGCCGGTTACGAGCAGTACTTC	CASRGAGYEQYF
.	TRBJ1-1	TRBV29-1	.	TGCAGCGTTTGGCTGAGGAATGCTGAAGCTTTCTTT	CSVWLRNAEAFF
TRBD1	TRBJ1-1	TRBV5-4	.	TGTGCCAGCAGCACAGGACAGGGTGTAATGAACACTGAAGCTTTCTTT	CASSTGQGVMNTEAFF
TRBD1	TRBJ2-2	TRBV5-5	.	TGTGCCAGCAGCTTGGCCAACCCCCCAGGGGGCACCGGGGAGCTGTTTTTT	CASSLANPPGGTGELFF